The 14 T cell receptor beta chains below come from one sample, sequenced in a study of spatial heterogeneity in lung cancer. Study observations and caveats: The number of expanded tumor alpha and beta chains correlated with mutation number.

Specified time point: sample taken at primary tumor resection. One entry per CDR3 protein, called by TCRdb with MiXCR from the 5' RACE reads. The data contain some 97,000 distinct CDR3 sequences, about 4.4% of them singletons. No cognate antigen is known for these TCRs. Sequencing was performed on lung tumor tissue, taken at surgery. Receptor source: a male donor with early-stage non-small cell lung cancer.

This clonotype was seen ten or more times. V gene TRBV7-9 combines with J gene TRBJ2-3; D possibly corresponds to TRBD2 (7 bases). In germline, CDR1 is SEHNR, CDR2 FQNEAQ (reference sequence). The V end lost 2 bases, the J end lost 5 bases, and 11 bases lay between the germline ends. The CDR3 is 14 residues long. CDR3 sequence reads: CASSLRGGGDTQYF. DNA for the CDR3: TGTGCCAGCAGCTTAAGGGGGGGAGGAGATACGCAGTATTTT. The full variable domain, its missing parts supplied by reference TRBV7-9 and TRBJ2-3, is DTGVSQNPRHKITKRGQNVTFRCDPISEHNRLYWYRQTLGQGPEFLTYFQNEAQLEKSRLLSDRFSAERPKGSFSTLEIQRTEQGDSAMYLCASSLRGGGDTQYFGPGTRLTVL.

On this clonotype: A clone one base away is much larger, so this may be a read error. The chain joins TRBV5-1 to TRBJ2-7, with D perhaps given as TRBD1 or TRBD2 (5 bases each). The CDR3 length is 13 residues. Germline values: CDR1 SGHRS, CDR2 YFSETQ. Deletions cut 1 base from V and 8 bases from J, with 13 bases between. The CDR3 nucleotides are TGCGCCAGCAGCTTGAACTCGGAGGACAAGCAGTACTTC. Its protein product is CASSLNSEDKQYF.

Regarding this clonotype: A much larger clone lies one base from this, so it may be a read error. This sequence joins TRBV12-3 or TRBV12-4 and TRBJ2-1; D not certain. The CDR3 extends over 12 amino acids. V was pared by 3 bases and J by 10 bases, with 10 bases between. This chain's CDR3 is CASSLLYQEQFF. CDR3 sequence (DNA): TGTGCCAGCAGTTTGCTCTATCAGGAGCAGTTCTTC.

This clonotype appeared many times. The V and J genes are TRBV4-2 and TRBJ1-5; D perhaps matches TRBD1 (6 bases). The CDR3 contains 18 residues. Germline assignment: CDR1 LGHNA and CDR2 YNFKEQ. Trimming removed 2 bases from V and 5 bases from J, with 22 bases in between. In DNA form, the CDR3 reads TGTGCCAGCAGCCAACGTCCGTTTGTTGGGGACACTTATCAGCCCCAGCATTTT. This codes for CASSQRPFVGDTYQPQHF.

This clonotype was recorded at least ten times. This chain connects TRBV7-9 to TRBJ1-2; maybe TRBD1 (6 bases). V was clipped by 5 bases and J by 3 bases, with 31 bases between them. The CDR3 totals 20 residues. Germline values: CDR1 SEHNR, CDR2 FQNEAQ (reference sequence). The CDR3 DNA reads as TGTGCCAGCAGCCGGCAAAAGGGAGGACAGTTTGGCTTGGTCGACTATGGCTACACCTTC. As protein: CASSRQKGGQFGLVDYGYTF.

A remark on this clonotype: This may be a read error, as it is one base from a much larger clone. In DNA form, the CDR3 reads TGTGCCAGCAGCCCCGGGACCACTTCCTACGAGCAGTACTTC. Its protein product is CASSPGTTSYEQYF. This chain uses TRBV9 with TRBJ2-7, with D perhaps assigned TRBD1 or TRBD2 (5 bases each). The CDR3 covers 14 residues. V lost 4 bases and J 1 base, leaving 12 bases between the germline ends. CDR1 is SGDLS, CDR2 YYNGEE, per germline.

This clonotype was recorded many times. This sequence joins TRBV28 and TRBJ2-1; TRBD2 agrees at 7 bases. The CDR3 is 14 amino acids. Germline CDR1 and CDR2: MDHEN and SYDVKM. The junction had 4 bases not matched to a gene; V was cut back by 0 bases and J by 8 bases. The CDR3 DNA follows: TGTGCCAGCAGTTTATGGATCGGGGGGTATGAGCAGTTCTTC. It encodes CASSLWIGGYEQFF.

This clonotype was seen at least ten times. The chain combines TRBV6-6 with TRBJ1-1; no clear D. This CDR3 has 12 amino acids. Trimming stripped 10 bases from V and 3 bases from J, with 12 bases between. The germline V gene has CDR1 MNHNY and CDR2 SVGAGI (reference sequence). The CDR3 here is CATVGGYTEAFF. CDR3 DNA sequence: TGTGCCACCGTAGGAGGGTACACTGAAGCTTTCTTT.

This clonotype was observed at least ten times. The chain recombines TRBV6-5 with TRBJ1-4, with 8 bases fitting TRBD1. The CDR3 consists of 21 residues. The trim removed 2 bases at V and 1 base at J, leaving 18 bases unmatched. CDR1 and CDR2 (germline): MNHEY, SVGAGI. The CDR3 nucleotides are TGTGCCAGCAGTTACGGAGGGCTCGGGACAGGATTTTTGAAAACTAATGAAAAACTGTTTTTT. This encodes CASSYGGLGTGFLKTNEKLFF.

This clonotype was recorded at least ten times. The chain links TRBV5-1 to TRBJ1-4; 8 bases agree with TRBD1. CDR3 length: 14 amino acids. Germline assignment: CDR1 SGHRS and CDR2 YFSETQ. V was clipped by 3 bases and J by 8 bases; unmatched bases: 6. CDR3 DNA sequence: TGCGCCAGCAGCTGGGGACAGGCTAGGGAAAAACTGTTTTTT. Its protein is CASSWGQAREKLFF. The whole variable domain, remainder taken from reference TRBV5-1 and TRBJ1-4, is KAGVTQTPRYLIKTRGQQVTLSCSPISGHRSVSWYQQTPGQGLQFLFEYFSETQRNKGNFPGRFSGRQFSNSRSEMNVSTLELGDSALYLCASSWGQAREKLFFGSGTQLSVL.

This clonotype was observed at least ten times. DNA for the CDR3: TGTGCCAGCAGCCAAGTCGGACTCCGCTCCTACGAGCAGTACTTC. Amino acid sequence: CASSQVGLRSYEQYF. The genes are TRBV4-2 and TRBJ2-7, with TRBD2 as a possible D gene (5 bases). Deletions cut 1 base from V and 0 bases from J, with 10 bases between. CDR3 size: 15 residues. From germline, CDR1 is LGHNA and CDR2 YNFKEQ.

This clonotype was found many times. This chain connects TRBV4-1 to TRBJ2-7; D gene unclear. Germline V gene lookup returns CDR1 MGHRA and CDR2 YSYEKL. Trimming removed 2 bases at V and 5 bases at J, with 19 bases between. The CDR3 sequence is 16 residues long. The CDR3 bases are TGCGCCAGCAGCCAATCCCGCAAGACAACAAGGGACGAGCAGTACTTC. It translates to CASSQSRKTTRDEQYF.

This clonotype was picked up many times. This chain uses TRBV6-5 with TRBJ2-7, with D tentatively TRBD2 (6 bases). There are 13 residues in the CDR3. The germline V gene has CDR1 MNHEY and CDR2 SVGAGI. The V end was cut by 6 bases, the J end by 0 bases, with 9 bases between. This CDR3 reads CASRRGNSYEQYF. CDR3 DNA: TGTGCCAGCAGACGGGGGAACTCCTACGAGCAGTACTTC.

This clonotype has ten or more counts. The chain uses TRBV6-1 and TRBJ1-2, with 10 positions matching TRBD1. V was pared by 6 bases and J by 3 bases, with 10 bases of the junction left unmatched. Germline V CDR1 and CDR2: MNHNS, SASEGT. The CDR3 loop spans 16 amino acids. CDR3 DNA: TGTGCCAGCAGGCGCGGCGGGACAGGGGAAGACTATGGCTACACCTTC. Its protein product is CASRRGGTGEDYGYTF.